The rows below give T cell receptor beta chains drawn from one sample of a study of Graves' ophthalmopathy and Graves' hyperthyroidism. TCRdb re-called the multiplex PCR reads through MiXCR, storing one row per CDR3 protein. The sample lists about 410,000 distinct CDR3 sequences, 18% occurring once. Sequenced material: peripheral blood. Receptor source: a woman younger than 30 with Graves' ophthalmopathy. The CDR3 runs from the conserved cysteine through the conserved F or W. A D gene is named only where the DNA matches it firmly. Clone size is not always given. Where it is, it says once, few, many or a class for expanded clones.

j_call d_call v_call clone_size cdr3_nt cdr3_aa
TRBJ1-3 TRBD1 TRBV5-1 many TGCGCCAGCAGCGTGGACAGGGCCGGCTCTGGAAACACCATATATTTT CASSVDRAGSGNTIYF
TRBJ1-5 . TRBV15 many TGTGCCACCAGCAGAGGGGGAGGGGCGGGTAATCAGCCCCAGCATTTT CATSRGGGAGNQPQHF
TRBJ2-7 . TRBV20-1 many TGCAGTGCTAGAGATCCCAGGGGCCCCCACGAGCAGTACTTC CSARDPRGPHEQYF
TRBJ2-7 TRBD2 TRBV15 . TGTGCCACCAGCAGAGAAGTGGGCGGGAGCCACGAGCAGTACTTC CATSREVGGSHEQYF
TRBJ2-7 . TRBV28 . TGTGCCGCACGGACTATGGGCTCCTACGAGCAGTACTTC CAARTMGSYEQYF
TRBJ2-7 . TRBV6-2/TRBV6-3 many TGTGCCAGCCTAAACACCAGGAGTCCCTACGAGCAGTACTTC CASLNTRSPYEQYF
TRBJ1-1 . TRBV6-2/TRBV6-3 . TGTGCCAGCAGTTACCCGCCATCAGGGACCTGGATGAACACTGAAGCTCTCTTT CASSYPPSGTWMNTEALF
TRBJ2-7 . TRBV6-4 many TGTGCCAGCCGACAGGTGGCAGGGTCACTAAGGAGCTCCTACGAGCAGTACTTC CASRQVAGSLRSSYEQYF
TRBJ2-7 . TRBV28 many TGTGCCAGCAGTTTCAAGTATAGGGAGACAGGTTCCTACGAGCAGTACTTC CASSFKYRETGSYEQYF
TRBJ2-5 . TRBV7-8 many TGTGCCAGCATTTTCGGTCTGGCTAGCGAGGACCAAGAGACCCAGTACTTC CASIFGLASEDQETQYF
TRBJ1-1 TRBD1 TRBV12-3/TRBV12-4 . TGTGCCAGCGGAACAGGGGGCACTGAAGCCTTCTTT CASGTGGTEAFF
TRBJ2-7 TRBD1 TRBV28 many TGTGCCTCCGGACAGGGGTACTACGAGCAGTACTTC CASGQGYYEQYF
TRBJ1-5 . TRBV7-9 . TGTGCCAGCAGCCGTAACGACGGGGGTCAGCCCCAGCATTTT CASSRNDGGQPQHF
TRBJ2-5 TRBD1 TRBV6-1 many TGTGCCAGCAGTGAAGAAGGGACAGTTCAAGAGACCCAGTACTTC CASSEEGTVQETQYF
TRBJ2-7 . TRBV27 many TGTGCCAGCAGTTTACGTTCCTATGCAGCCTACGAGCAGTACTTC CASSLRSYAAYEQYF
TRBJ2-7 . TRBV6-5 many TGTGCCAGCACCCAAGTTTGGGCGGAGGGCGAGCAGTACTTC CASTQVWAEGEQYF
TRBJ2-7 . TRBV27 many TGTGCCAGCAGCCGGGGTGGAGGGCAACACGAGCAGTACTTC CASSRGGGQHEQYF
TRBJ1-5 . TRBV12-3/TRBV12-4 many TGTGCCAGCGGTTTAGGGATACAAGATAGGAGGCGGCCCCAGCATTTT CASGLGIQDRRRPQHF
TRBJ2-7 . TRBV28 . TGTGCCAGCAGTTCCGGGGCTCTGGAGCAGTACTTC CASSSGALEQYF
TRBJ2-5 . TRBV27 many TGTGCCAGCAGTTTATCCCCCTGGCGGGGAGAGACCCAGTACTTC CASSLSPWRGETQYF
TRBJ2-7 . TRBV27 many TGTGCCAGCAGGACGTATCTAAGGTCCACCTACGAGCAGTACTTC CASRTYLRSTYEQYF
TRBJ2-7 TRBD1 TRBV28 many TGTGCCAGCAGTCGACCGGGACAGACCTACGAGCAGTACTTC CASSRPGQTYEQYF
TRBJ2-5 . TRBV6-2/TRBV6-3 many TGTGCCAGCAGTTACTCGTCTCAGCGGGAGACCCAGTACTTC CASSYSSQRETQYF
TRBJ2-7 . TRBV27 many TGTGCCAGCAGTTCCCGGACTTTCTCCTACGAGCAGTACTTC CASSSRTFSYEQYF
TRBJ1-5 . TRBV28 many TGTGCCAGCAGCCCCGGCAGCGGCAATCAGCCCCAGCATTTT CASSPGSGNQPQHF
TRBJ1-5 . TRBV10-2 many TGCGCCAGCAGCGAGGGGGGGCCTCAGCCCCAGCATTTT CASSEGGPQPQHF
TRBJ1-6 . TRBV12-3/TRBV12-4 many TGTGCCAGCAGGGCCGCGGGACTGGGCTCACCCCTCCACTTT CASRAAGLGSPLHF
TRBJ2-7 . TRBV11-2 . TGTGCCAGCAGCCCACAAGGGTATTGGGGGAGACCCTACGAGCAGTACTTC CASSPQGYWGRPYEQYF
TRBJ2-2 . TRBV27 many TGTGCCAGCACCTCGGGGAGGACCGGGGAGCTGTTTTTT CASTSGRTGELFF
TRBJ2-2 . TRBV6-5 many TGTGCCAGCAGGTCAGGGTCCGGGGAGCTGTTTTTT CASRSGSGELFF
TRBJ1-1 . TRBV12-5 many TGTGCTAGTGGTTTGGTACATGCAGGGCACACTGAAGCTTTCTTT CASGLVHAGHTEAFF
TRBJ2-5 TRBD1 TRBV10-3 . TGTGCCATCAGTGAGGAGGCAGGGGGCGCGGAGACCCAGTACTTC CAISEEAGGAETQYF
TRBJ1-6 TRBD1 TRBV6-5 many TGTGCCAGCAGTTACTACTCAGGGGGCAATTCACCCCTCCACTTT CASSYYSGGNSPLHF
TRBJ2-7 TRBD1 TRBV15 many TGTGCCACCAGCAGGTCCGGGGACAGGGGGCCCCACGAGCAGTACTTC CATSRSGDRGPHEQYF
TRBJ1-5 . TRBV20-1 many TGCAGTGCTAGAGATCAGTCGGGGTATCAGCCCCAGCATTTT CSARDQSGYQPQHF
TRBJ2-5 TRBD2 TRBV10-3 many TGTGCCATCAGTGAGTCTCTAGCGGGAGAAGAGACCCAGTACTTC CAISESLAGEETQYF
TRBJ2-5 . TRBV10-1 many TGCGCCAGCAGTGAGTTCAGGGGAGGGGAGACCCAGTACTTC CASSEFRGGETQYF
TRBJ2-5 TRBD2 TRBV20-1 once TGCAGTGCTAGCGGGGGGTCCTTCCAAGAGACCCAGTACTTC CSASGGSFQETQYF
TRBJ2-7 TRBD1 TRBV12-3/TRBV12-4 many TGTGCCAGCACCTGGGGGACAGGGGGCAACGAGCAGTACTTC CASTWGTGGNEQYF
TRBJ1-1 . TRBV28 . TGTGCCAGCAGTTTAATACAAGGGGGGGACACTGAAGCTTTCTTT CASSLIQGGDTEAFF
TRBJ1-2 . TRBV30 many TGTGCCTGGAGTGGCCAACAGGGTACTTGCACCTTC CAWSGQQGTCTF
TRBJ1-2 . TRBV27 many TGTGCCAGCAGTTACCGGGACATGAGTTCTGGCTACACCTTC CASSYRDMSSGYTF
TRBJ2-3 . TRBV7-2 many TGTGCCAGCAGCTTAGCCGACACAGATACGCAGTATTTT CASSLADTDTQYF
TRBJ1-1 . TRBV28 many TGTGCCAGTATCGCGCACACTGAAGCTTTCTTT CASIAHTEAFF
TRBJ1-1 TRBD1 TRBV4-2 many TGTGCCAGCAGCCAATCGCCGGGACAGGGATACACTGAAGCTTTCTTT CASSQSPGQGYTEAFF
TRBJ2-7 TRBD2 TRBV6-5 many TGTGCCAGCAGTTACTCGCAGCGGGACTCTACGAAGCAGTACTTC CASSYSQRDSTKQYF
TRBJ1-1 TRBD1 TRBV25-1 many TGTGCCAGCAGTGATAACAGGGGGTTATGCGCTTTCTTT CASSDNRGLCAFF
TRBJ1-5 . TRBV30 many TGTGCCTGGAGTGAATCCGGGTCTCAGCCCCAGCATTTT CAWSESGSQPQHF
TRBJ1-1 TRBD1 TRBV28 many TGTGCCACCAGACAGGGAGGGGGGAACACTGAAGCTTTCTTT CATRQGGGNTEAFF
TRBJ2-5 TRBD2 TRBV4-1 . TGCGCCAGCAGCCAAGTAGTGATGCAACTAGCGCAAGAGACCCAGTACTTC CASSQVVMQLAQETQYF
TRBJ2-7 . TRBV6-1 many TGTGCCAGCAGAGTAGCCGGGCAGGGGGGCCTCTACGAGCAGTACTTC CASRVAGQGGLYEQYF
TRBJ2-5 TRBD1 TRBV24-1 many TGTGCCACCAGCAACAGGGGGCAAGAGACCCAGTACTTC CATSNRGQETQYF
TRBJ2-5 TRBD2 TRBV2 . TGTGCCAGCAGGGTTAGGCTAGCGGAATCCCAAGAGACCCAGTACTTC CASRVRLAESQETQYF